The 18 T cell receptor beta chains below come from one sample, sequenced in a study of blood T cells in healthy people across ages. Using a J-beta primer mix together with a sample-barcoded 5' primer, a second PCR was run for roughly 6 to 11 cycles. TCRdb processed the 5' RACE reads anew with MiXCR; each CDR3 protein has one entry. The data show about 1 million distinct CDR3 sequences, more than 40% seen once. Sequenced material: blood. The receptors originated from a woman in her sixties or seventies in good health.

Ten or more counts support this clonotype. This sequence joins TRBV10-3 and TRBJ2-3, with TRBD2 identical over 10 bases. This CDR3 is built from 14 residues. V lost 10 bases to trimming and J lost 0 bases; unmatched junction nucleotides: 4. In germline, CDR1 is ENHRY, CDR2 SYGVKD. The CDR3 here is CATRTSGSTDTQYF. The CDR3 region has the DNA TGTGCCACCCGGACTAGCGGAAGCACAGATACGCAGTATTTT.

This clonotype has more than one count but fewer than ten. The chain carries TRBV20-1 and TRBJ1-5, with 7 positions matching TRBD1. V was pared by 2 bases and J by 6 bases, with 7 bases of the junction left unmatched. The CDR3 length is 14 residues. Germline CDR1 and CDR2: DFQATT and SNEGSKA (reference sequence). The CDR3 DNA follows: TGCAGTGCTAGACAAACAGGGGTTATTCAGCCCCAGCATTTT. This encodes CSARQTGVIQPQHF.

This clonotype appeared a single time. The rearrangement links TRBV6-2 or TRBV6-3 to TRBJ1-2, with 7 bases fitting TRBD1. Trimming at V came to 6 bases and at J to 7 bases, leaving 11 bases not matched to a gene. CDR3 size: 14 residues. CDR1 is MNHEY and CDR2 is SVGEGT in the germline V gene. The CDR3 DNA reads TGTGCCAGCAGGACGGGACAGCGTGACCGTGGCTACACCTTC. This sequence encodes CASRTGQRDRGYTF.

The chain is built from TRBV5-1 and TRBJ2-5, with D possibly matching TRBD1 (5 bases). The J call may be faulty, since TRBJ2-7 better matches the DNA end. The CDR3 is 14 residues long. The V gene's germline CDR1 is SGHRS and CDR2 YFSETQ. CDR3 bases: TGCGCCAGCAGCTTTGGGGCGGCCGCCTACGAGCAGTACTTC. Encoded protein: CASSFGAAAYEQYF.

The chain couples TRBV9 to TRBJ2-1, with a possible D match to TRBD2 (5 bases). This CDR3 region has 15 residues. Germline lookup yields CDR1 SGDLS and CDR2 YYNGEE. V lost 0 bases and J 10 bases, leaving 17 bases between the germline ends. The CDR3 reads CASSVGRGYTREQFF. The CDR3 nucleotides are TGTGCCAGCAGCGTAGGACGGGGATATACAAGGGAGCAGTTCTTC.

This chain uses TRBV6-2 or TRBV6-3 with TRBJ2-7; D uncertain. Germline V gene lookup returns CDR1 MNHEY and CDR2 SVGEGT. This CDR3 is 14 amino acids long. Trimming took off 7 bases at V and 0 bases at J, with 13 bases between the two ends. CDR3 nucleotide sequence: TGTGCCAGCAAAATTGACACGCTCTCCTACGAGCAGTACTTC. Translating it yields CASKIDTLSYEQYF.

This chain links TRBV21-1 with TRBJ2-1; TRBD2, the D gene given by the table, was not confirmed from the DNA. TRBV21-1 is labeled a pseudogene. The CDR3 covers 14 residues. CDR3 sequence reads: CARALPSEDNEQFF. Written as DNA, the CDR3 is TGTGCCAGAGCATTGCCTAGCGAGGACAATGAGCAGTTCTTC.

This clonotype was counted only a few times. CDR3 protein: CAIGSLPGQAFF. The CDR3 DNA follows: TGTGCCATCGGGTCATTGCCAGGGCAGGCTTTCTTT. The chain carries TRBV10-3 and TRBJ1-1; D perhaps matches TRBD1 (5 bases). The V and J ends lost 8 bases and 11 bases respectively, with 18 bases between them. Germline lookup yields CDR1 ENHRY and CDR2 SYGVKD. The CDR3 covers 12 residues.

The chain employs TRBV15 and TRBJ2-3; D not resolved. Between the trimmed V and J ends, which lost 0 bases and 2 bases, there was a span of 6 bases. Germline CDR1 is LNHNV and CDR2 is YYDKDF (reference sequence). The CDR3 contains 14 residues. CDR3 protein: CATSRDQVTDTQYF. The CDR3 bases are TGTGCCACCAGCAGAGATCAGGTCACAGATACGCAGTATTTT. Using reference TRBV15 and TRBJ2-3 for the parts outside the CDR3, the full variable domain is DAMVIQNPRYQVTQFGKPVTLSCSQTLNHNVMYWYQQKSSQAPKLLFHYYDKDFNNEADTPDNFQSRRPNTSFCFLDIRSPGLGDTAMYLCATSRDQVTDTQYFGPGTRLTVL.

In its sample, this clonotype was seen a few times. The chain employs TRBV6-2 or TRBV6-3 and TRBJ2-7; 9 bases are a match to TRBD2. CDR1 is MNHEY, CDR2 SVGEGT, per germline. Trimming cost V 7 bases and J 5 bases; bases outside gene matches: 9. This CDR3 has 14 amino acids. The CDR3 is CASTISGRTHEQYF. The CDR3 DNA follows: TGTGCCAGCACCATTAGCGGGAGAACTCACGAGCAGTACTTC.

The chain has TRBV7-6 and TRBJ2-1; D not certain. Trimming took 5 bases from V and 10 from J, leaving 9 bases between them. Germline CDR1 SGHVS, CDR2 FNYEAQ. The CDR3 extends over 11 amino acids. The DNA for the CDR3 is TGTGCCAGCAGCCCGAAGCTGGAGCAGTTCTTC. Encoded protein: CASSPKLEQFF.

The V and J genes are TRBV12-3 or TRBV12-4 and TRBJ2-7, with 8 bases that match TRBD2. The ends lost 6 bases at V and 3 bases at J; junction bases unmatched: 10. The CDR3 is 15 amino acids. The CDR3 nucleotides are TGTGCCAGCAGACGGAGCGGGAGTGGTGGCTACGAGCAGTACTTC. Translation: CASRRSGSGGYEQYF.

Many counts were recorded for this clonotype. The V gene is TRBV7-2, the J gene TRBJ2-5, with TRBD1 matching over 8 bases. Near its end, the DNA agrees better with TRBJ2-7, so the J call may be wrong. CDR1 is SGHTA and CDR2 is FQGNSA in the germline V gene. This CDR3 has 17 amino acids. The CDR3 sequence is CASSPRGRNSHKYEQYF. In DNA form, the CDR3 reads TGTGCCAGCAGCCCCAGGGGGCGGAATAGCCACAAGTACGAGCAGTACTTC.

The V and J genes are TRBV4-3 and TRBJ2-3, with TRBD2 matching over 11 bases. CDR1 and CDR2 from the germline V gene are LGHNA and YSLEER. Unmatched junction bases numbered 6, after V lost 0 bases and J lost 4 bases. This CDR3 contains 17 residues. The CDR3 nucleotides read TGCGCCAGCAGCCAAGACTGGCTAGCGGGAGGAGCAGATACGCAGTATTTT. It codes for CASSQDWLAGGADTQYF.

In this sample, this clonotype turned up a few times. The CDR3 spells CSVVGTSGTDTQYF. The DNA for the CDR3 is TGCAGCGTTGTGGGGACTAGCGGTACAGATACGCAGTATTTT. The V gene is TRBV29-1, the J gene TRBJ2-3, with 11 bases that match TRBD2. Germline V gives CDR1 SQVTM, CDR2 ANQGSEA. Trimming took 4 bases from V and 3 from J; bases not matched to a gene: 3. The CDR3 is 14 amino acids.

The chain is built from TRBV2 and TRBJ2-3; 10 nucleotides align to TRBD2. This CDR3 comprises 16 residues. The J segment lost 2 bases and the V segment lost 2 bases, leaving 4 bases of the junction unmatched. Germline V gives CDR1 SNHLY, CDR2 FYNNEI. The CDR3 nucleotides are TGTGCCAGCAGTGAAATAGCGGGAGGCACCACAGATACGCAGTATTTT. Amino acids: CASSEIAGGTTDTQYF. Full variable domain (missing parts from reference TRBV2 and TRBJ2-3): EPEVTQTPSHQVTQMGQEVILRCVPISNHLYFYWYRQILGQKVEFLVSFYNNEISEKSEIFDDQFSVERPDGSNFTLKIRSTKLEDSAMYFCASSEIAGGTTDTQYFGPGTRLTVL.

This chain connects TRBV3-1 to TRBJ1-2; D not resolved. CDR1 and CDR2 (germline): LGHDT, YNNKEL (reference sequence). Trimming pared 3 bases from V and 7 bases from J, leaving 6 bases between. The CDR3 length is 11 residues. This CDR3 is CASSHLGGYTF. CDR3 bases: TGTGCCAGCAGCCATCTTGGTGGCTACACCTTC.

There are a few counts of this clonotype. The V and J genes are TRBV5-1 and TRBJ1-2, with no clear D. The germline V and J ends were trimmed by 1 base and 4 bases, with 23 bases remaining between them. The germline CDR1 and CDR2 sequences are SGHRS and YFSETQ. The CDR3 runs to 18 residues. The CDR3 DNA sequence: TGCGCCAGCAGCTTGTCTTTCCCACAACAACAGACGATCTATGGCTACACCTTC. This codes for CASSLSFPQQQTIYGYTF.